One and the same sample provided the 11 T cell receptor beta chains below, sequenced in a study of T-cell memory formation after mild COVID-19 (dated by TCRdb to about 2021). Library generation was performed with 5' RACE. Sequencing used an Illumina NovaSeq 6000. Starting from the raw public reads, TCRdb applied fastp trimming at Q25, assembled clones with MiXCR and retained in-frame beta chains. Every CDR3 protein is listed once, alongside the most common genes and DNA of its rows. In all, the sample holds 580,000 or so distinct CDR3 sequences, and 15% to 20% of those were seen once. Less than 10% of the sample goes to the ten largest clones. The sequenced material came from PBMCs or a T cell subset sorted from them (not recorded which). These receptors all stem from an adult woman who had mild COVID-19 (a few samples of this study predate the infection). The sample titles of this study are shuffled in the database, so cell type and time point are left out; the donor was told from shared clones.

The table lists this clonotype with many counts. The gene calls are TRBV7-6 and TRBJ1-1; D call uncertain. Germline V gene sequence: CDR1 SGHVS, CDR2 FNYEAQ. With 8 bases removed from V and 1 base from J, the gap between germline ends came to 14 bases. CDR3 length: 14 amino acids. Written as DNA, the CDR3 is TGTGCCAGCGGCCCGGGTCCGGGGAACACTGAAGCTTTCTTT. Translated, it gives CASGPGPGNTEAFF.

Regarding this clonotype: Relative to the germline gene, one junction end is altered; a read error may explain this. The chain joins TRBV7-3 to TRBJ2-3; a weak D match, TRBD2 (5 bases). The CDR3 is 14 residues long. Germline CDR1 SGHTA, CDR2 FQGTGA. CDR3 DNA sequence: TGTGCCAGCAGCTTAGGCCCTAGCATAGATACGCAGTATTTT. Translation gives CASSLGPSIDTQYF. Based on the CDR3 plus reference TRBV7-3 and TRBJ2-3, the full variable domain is GAGVSQTPSNKVTEKGKYVELRCDPISGHTALYWYRQSLGQGPEFLIYFQGTGAADDSGLPNDRFFAVRPEGSVSTLKIQRTERGDSAVYLCASSLGPSIDTQYFGPGTRLTVL.

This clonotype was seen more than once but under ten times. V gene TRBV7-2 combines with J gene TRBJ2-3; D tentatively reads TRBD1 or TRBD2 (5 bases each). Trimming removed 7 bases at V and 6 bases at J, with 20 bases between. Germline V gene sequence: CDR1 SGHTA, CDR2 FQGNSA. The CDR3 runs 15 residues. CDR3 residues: CASTYTGTTSDTQYF. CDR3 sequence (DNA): TGTGCCAGCACCTATACCGGGACCACTTCGGATACGCAGTATTTT.

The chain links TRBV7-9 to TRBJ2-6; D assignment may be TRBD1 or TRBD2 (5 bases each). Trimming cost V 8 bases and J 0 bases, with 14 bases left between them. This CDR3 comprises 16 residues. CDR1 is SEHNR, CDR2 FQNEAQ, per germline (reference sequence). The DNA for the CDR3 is TGTGCCAGCGGGAGACAGTCCAGCTCTGGGGCCAACGTCCTGACTTTC. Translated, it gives CASGRQSSSGANVLTF.

In nucleotides, the CDR3 is TGTGCCAGCAGCTTGTTCTCCCTCTCTGGAAACACCATATATTTT. Translated: CASSLFSLSGNTIYF. The rearrangement joins TRBV13 to TRBJ1-3; D is uncertain. Looked up from germline, CDR1 is PRHDT and CDR2 is FYEKMQ (reference sequence). The CDR3 is made up of 15 amino acids. The V gene lost 3 bases and the J gene lost 0 bases, with 9 bases spanning the gap.

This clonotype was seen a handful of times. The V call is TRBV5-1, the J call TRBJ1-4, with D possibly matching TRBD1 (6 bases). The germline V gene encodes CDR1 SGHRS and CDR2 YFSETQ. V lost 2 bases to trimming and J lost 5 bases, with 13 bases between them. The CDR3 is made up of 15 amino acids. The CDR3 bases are TGCGCCAGCAGCTTACAGGGCGCTCAGAATGAAAAACTGTTTTTT. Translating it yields CASSLQGAQNEKLFF.

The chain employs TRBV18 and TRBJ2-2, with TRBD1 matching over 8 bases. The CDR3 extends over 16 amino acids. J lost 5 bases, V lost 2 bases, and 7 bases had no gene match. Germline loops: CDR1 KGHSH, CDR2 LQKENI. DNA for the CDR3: TGTGCCAGCTCACCAGGACAGGGTCAAAGAACCGGGGAGCTGTTTTTT. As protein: CASSPGQGQRTGELFF. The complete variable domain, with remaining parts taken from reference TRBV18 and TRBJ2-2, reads NAGVMQNPRHLVRRRGQEARLRCSPMKGHSHVYWYRQLPEEGLKFMVYLQKENIIDESGMPKERFSAEFPKEGPSILRIQQVVRGDSAAYFCASSPGQGQRTGELFFGEGSRLTVL.

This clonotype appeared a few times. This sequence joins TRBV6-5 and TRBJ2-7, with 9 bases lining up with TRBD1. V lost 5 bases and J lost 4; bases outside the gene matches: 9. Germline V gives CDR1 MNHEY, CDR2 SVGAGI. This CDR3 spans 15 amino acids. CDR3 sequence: CASSPTGGGRYEQYF. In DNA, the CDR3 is TGTGCCAGCAGTCCTACAGGGGGCGGTCGGTACGAGCAGTACTTC.

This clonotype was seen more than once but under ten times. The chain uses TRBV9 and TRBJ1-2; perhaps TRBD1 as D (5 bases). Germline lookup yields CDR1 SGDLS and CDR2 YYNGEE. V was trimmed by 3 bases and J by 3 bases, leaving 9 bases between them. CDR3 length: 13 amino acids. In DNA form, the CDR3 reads TGTGCCAGCAGCGCGGCGGGGCACTATGGCTACACCTTC. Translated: CASSAAGHYGYTF.

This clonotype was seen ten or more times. The CDR3 spells CATSRVRRASYEQYF. CDR3 nucleotides: TGTGCCACCAGCAGAGTTCGCAGGGCCTCCTACGAGCAGTACTTC. This sequence joins TRBV15 and TRBJ2-7; possible D gene TRBD1, 5 bases. Germline CDR1 reads LNHNV; CDR2 reads YYDKDF (reference sequence). The CDR3 length is 15 residues. V dropped 1 base and J dropped 0 bases, with 10 bases sitting between them.

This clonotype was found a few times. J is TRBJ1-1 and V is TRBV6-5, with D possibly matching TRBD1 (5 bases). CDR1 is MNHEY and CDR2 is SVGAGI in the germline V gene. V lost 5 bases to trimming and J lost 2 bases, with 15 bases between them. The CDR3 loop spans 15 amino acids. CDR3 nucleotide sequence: TGTGCCAGCAGTGCCCTAACAGGACCCAACACTGAAGCTTTCTTT. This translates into CASSALTGPNTEAFF.